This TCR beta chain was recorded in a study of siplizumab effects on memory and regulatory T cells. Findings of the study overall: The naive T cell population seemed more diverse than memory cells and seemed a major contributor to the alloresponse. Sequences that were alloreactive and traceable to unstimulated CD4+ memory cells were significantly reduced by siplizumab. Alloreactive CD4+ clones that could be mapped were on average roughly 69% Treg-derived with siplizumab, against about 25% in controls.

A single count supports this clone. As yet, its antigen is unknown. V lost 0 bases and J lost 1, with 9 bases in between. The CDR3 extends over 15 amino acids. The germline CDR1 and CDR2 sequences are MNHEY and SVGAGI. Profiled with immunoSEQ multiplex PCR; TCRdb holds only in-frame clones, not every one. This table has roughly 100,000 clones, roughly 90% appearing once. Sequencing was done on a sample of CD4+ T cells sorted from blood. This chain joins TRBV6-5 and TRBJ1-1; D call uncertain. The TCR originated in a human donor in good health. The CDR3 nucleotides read TGTGCCAGCAGTTACTCGCCAGCGGGGAACACTGAAGCTTTCTTT. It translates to CASSYSPAGNTEAFF.